This note documents a single T cell receptor (beta chain) sequence. Its antigen is unidentified. Pregnant or lactating patients were excluded, as were those with uncontrolled infection or other autoimmune disease. TCR beta CDR3 regions were amplified from RNA transcripts. The HTBI primer set was used in a first-round RT-PCR of the TCR CDR3. MiXCR, run by TCRdb on the multiplex PCR reads, gives a single entry per CDR3 protein. Of over 650,000 distinct CDR3 sequences listed, 45% are singletons. This sample was taken from a study of T cells in Graves' hyperthyroidism and ophthalmopathy. Points from the study as a whole: Classification by a 13 V-J model distinguished ophthalmopathy from stable hyperthyroidism. Appearing also in blood were most of the thyroid clonotypes expanded above 0.001.

With 1 base removed from V and 6 bases from J, the gap between germline ends came to 19 bases. Germline assignment: CDR1 GTSNPN and CDR2 SVGIG (reference sequence). CDR3 length equals 15 residues. The material sequenced was peripheral blood or thyroid tissue (not recorded which). The genes are TRBV30 and TRBJ2-7, with TRBD2 as a possible D gene (6 bases). This receptor was identified in an adult man with Graves' disease, either hyperthyroidism or ophthalmopathy (not recorded which). CDR3 DNA sequence: TGTGCCTGGAGTGGGATTGGACGGAGGGGAGGCGAGCAGTACTTC. Translated, it gives CAWSGIGRRGGEQYF.